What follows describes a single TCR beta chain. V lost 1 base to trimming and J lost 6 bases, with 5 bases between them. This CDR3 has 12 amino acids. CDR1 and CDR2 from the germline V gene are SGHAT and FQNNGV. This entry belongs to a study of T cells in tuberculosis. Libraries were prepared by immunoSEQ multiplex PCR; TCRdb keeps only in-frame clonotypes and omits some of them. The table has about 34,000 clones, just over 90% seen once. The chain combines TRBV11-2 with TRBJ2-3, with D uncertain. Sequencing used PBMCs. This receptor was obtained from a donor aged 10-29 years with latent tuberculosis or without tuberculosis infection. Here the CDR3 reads CASSLVRDTQYF. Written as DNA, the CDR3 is TGTGCCAGCAGCTTAGTCAGGGATACGCAGTATTTT.